This TCR beta chain was sequenced for a study of blood T cell repertoires in COVID-19. V dropped 4 bases and J dropped 2; count of bases not matched to a gene: 6. This CDR3 comprises 14 residues. The germline V gene encodes CDR1 SGHRS and CDR2 YFSETQ. Measured with immunoSEQ multiplex PCR; TCRdb has only the in-frame clones, and not every one. The sample records approximately 98,000 clones, less than 75% being singletons. This TCR derives from a woman in her thirties or forties with acute or convalescent COVID-19. The sequenced sample consisted of peripheral blood. This sequence joins TRBV5-1 and TRBJ2-7; TRBD2 matches at 7 bases. CDR3 bases: TGCGCCAGCAGCCTTACGGGACTACCCTACGAGCAGTACTTC. It encodes CASSLTGLPYEQYF.